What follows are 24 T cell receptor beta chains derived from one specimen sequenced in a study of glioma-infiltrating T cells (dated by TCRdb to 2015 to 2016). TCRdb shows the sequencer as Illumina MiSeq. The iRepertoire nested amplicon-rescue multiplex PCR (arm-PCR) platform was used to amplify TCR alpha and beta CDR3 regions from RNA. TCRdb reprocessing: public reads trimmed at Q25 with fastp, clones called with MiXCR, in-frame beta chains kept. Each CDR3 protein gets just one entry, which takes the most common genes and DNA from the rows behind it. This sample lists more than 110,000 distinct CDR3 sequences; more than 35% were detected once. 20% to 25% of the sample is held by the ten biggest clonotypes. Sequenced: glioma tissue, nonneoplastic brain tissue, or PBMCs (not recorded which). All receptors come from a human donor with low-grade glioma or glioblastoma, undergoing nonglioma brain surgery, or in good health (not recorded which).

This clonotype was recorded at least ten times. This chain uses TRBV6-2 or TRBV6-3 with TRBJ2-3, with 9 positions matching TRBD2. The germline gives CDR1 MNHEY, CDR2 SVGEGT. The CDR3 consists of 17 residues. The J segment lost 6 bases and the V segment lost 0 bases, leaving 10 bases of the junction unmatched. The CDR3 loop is CASSYSLRGREADTQYF. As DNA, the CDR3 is TGTGCCAGCAGTTACTCGTTGCGCGGGAGGGAGGCGGATACGCAGTATTTT.

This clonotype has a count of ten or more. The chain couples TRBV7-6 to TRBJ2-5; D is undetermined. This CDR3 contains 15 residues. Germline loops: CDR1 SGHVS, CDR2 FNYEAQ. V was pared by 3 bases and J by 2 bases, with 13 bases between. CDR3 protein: CASSFGPNVQETQYF. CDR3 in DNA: TGTGCCAGCAGCTTCGGACCGAACGTTCAAGAGACCCAGTACTTC.

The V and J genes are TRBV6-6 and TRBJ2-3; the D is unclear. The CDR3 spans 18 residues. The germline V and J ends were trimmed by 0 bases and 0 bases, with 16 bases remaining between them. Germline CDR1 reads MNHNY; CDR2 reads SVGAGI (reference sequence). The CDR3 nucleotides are TGTGCCAGCAGTTACTCTTCTCTGGACGGCTCTAGCACAGATACGCAGTATTTT. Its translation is CASSYSSLDGSSTDTQYF.

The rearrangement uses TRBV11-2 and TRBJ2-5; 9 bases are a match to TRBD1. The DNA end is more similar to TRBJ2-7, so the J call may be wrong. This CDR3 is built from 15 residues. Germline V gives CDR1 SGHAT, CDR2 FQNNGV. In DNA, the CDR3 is TGTGCCAGCAGCTTCTCCCAGGGACAGGGATACGAGCAGTACTTC. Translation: CASSFSQGQGYEQYF.

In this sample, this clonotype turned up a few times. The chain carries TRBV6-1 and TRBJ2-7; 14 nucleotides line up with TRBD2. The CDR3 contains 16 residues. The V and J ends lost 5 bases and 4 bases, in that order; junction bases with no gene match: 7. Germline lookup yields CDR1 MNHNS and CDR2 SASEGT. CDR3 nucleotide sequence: TGTGCCAGCAGTCCCGGGACTAGCGGGAGTAAATACGAGCAGTACTTC. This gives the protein CASSPGTSGSKYEQYF.

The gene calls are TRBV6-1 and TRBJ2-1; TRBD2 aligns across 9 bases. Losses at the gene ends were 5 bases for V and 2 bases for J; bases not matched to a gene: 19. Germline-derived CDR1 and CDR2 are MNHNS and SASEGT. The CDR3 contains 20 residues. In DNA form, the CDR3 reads TGTGCCAGCAGTACGTCAAAGGGTCTAGCGGGGATTTTTGCCTACAATGAGCAGTTCTTC. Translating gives CASSTSKGLAGIFAYNEQFF.

DNA of the CDR3: TGTGCCAGCAGTTTTGACGGGGGGGGTGACAATGAGCAGTTCTTC. Its translation is CASSFDGGGDNEQFF. The rearrangement joins TRBV12-3 or TRBV12-4 to TRBJ2-1; 8 bases line up with TRBD2. Trimming at V came to 3 bases and at J to 5 bases, leaving 6 bases not matched to a gene. The CDR3 is made up of 15 amino acids.

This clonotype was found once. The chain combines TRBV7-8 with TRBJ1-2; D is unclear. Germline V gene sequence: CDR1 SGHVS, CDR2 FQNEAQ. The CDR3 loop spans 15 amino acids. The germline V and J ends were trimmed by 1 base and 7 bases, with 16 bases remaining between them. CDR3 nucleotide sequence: TGTGCCAGCAGCTTAGGGGCAGGTACCTCAGCTGGCTACACCTTC. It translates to CASSLGAGTSAGYTF.

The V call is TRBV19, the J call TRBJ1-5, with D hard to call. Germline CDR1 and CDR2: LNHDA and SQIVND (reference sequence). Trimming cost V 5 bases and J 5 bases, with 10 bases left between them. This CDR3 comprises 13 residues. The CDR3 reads CASSPDADQPQHF. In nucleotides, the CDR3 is TGTGCCAGTAGTCCCGACGCCGATCAGCCCCAGCATTTT.

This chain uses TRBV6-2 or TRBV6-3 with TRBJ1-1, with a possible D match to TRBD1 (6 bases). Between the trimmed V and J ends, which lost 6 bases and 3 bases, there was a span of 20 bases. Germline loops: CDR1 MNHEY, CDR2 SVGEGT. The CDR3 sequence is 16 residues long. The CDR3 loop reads CASRPGTRAPDTEAFF. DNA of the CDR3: TGTGCCAGCAGACCCGGGACAAGGGCCCCGGACACTGAAGCTTTCTTT.

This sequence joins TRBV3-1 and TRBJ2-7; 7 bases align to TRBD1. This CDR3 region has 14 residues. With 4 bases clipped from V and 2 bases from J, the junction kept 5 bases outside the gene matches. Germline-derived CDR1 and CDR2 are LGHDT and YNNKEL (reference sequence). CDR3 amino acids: CASSPGQKTYEQYF. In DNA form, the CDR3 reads TGTGCCAGCAGCCCGGGACAGAAGACCTACGAGCAGTACTTC.

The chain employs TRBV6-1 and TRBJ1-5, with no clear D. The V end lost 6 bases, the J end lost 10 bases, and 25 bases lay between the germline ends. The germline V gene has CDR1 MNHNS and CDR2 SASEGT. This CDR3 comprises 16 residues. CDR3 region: CASSPDGGLPTFPQHF. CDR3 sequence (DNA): TGTGCCAGCAGCCCAGACGGAGGACTCCCCACCTTCCCCCAGCATTTT.

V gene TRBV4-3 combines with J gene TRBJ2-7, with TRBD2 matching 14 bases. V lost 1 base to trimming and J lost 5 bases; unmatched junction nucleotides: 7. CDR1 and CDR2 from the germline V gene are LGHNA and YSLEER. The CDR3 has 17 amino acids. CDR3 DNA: TGCGCCAGCAGCCAAGCCGGGACTAGCGGGAGTTGGAACGAGCAGTACTTC. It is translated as CASSQAGTSGSWNEQYF.

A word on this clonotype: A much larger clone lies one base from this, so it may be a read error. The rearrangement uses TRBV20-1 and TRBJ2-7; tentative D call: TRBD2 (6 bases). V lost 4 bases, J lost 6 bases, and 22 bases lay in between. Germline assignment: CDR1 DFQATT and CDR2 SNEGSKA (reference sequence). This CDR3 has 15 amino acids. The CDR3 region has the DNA TGCAGTGCTATCAGGGAGGTGGGAGCCTCTCCCGAGCAGTACTTC. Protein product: CSAIREVGASPEQYF.

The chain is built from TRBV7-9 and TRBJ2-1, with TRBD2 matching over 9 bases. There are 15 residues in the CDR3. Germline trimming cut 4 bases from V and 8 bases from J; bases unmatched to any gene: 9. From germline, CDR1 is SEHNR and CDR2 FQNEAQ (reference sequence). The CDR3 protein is CASSSTGLADDEQFF. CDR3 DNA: TGTGCCAGCAGCTCGACGGGACTAGCCGATGATGAGCAGTTCTTC.

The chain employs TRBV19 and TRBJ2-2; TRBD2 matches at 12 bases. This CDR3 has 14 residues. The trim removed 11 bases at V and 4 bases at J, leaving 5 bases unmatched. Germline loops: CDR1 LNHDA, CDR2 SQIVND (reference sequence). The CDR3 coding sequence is TGTGCCGCCTCACTAGCGGGAGGCACCGGGGAGCTGTTTTTT. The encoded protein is CAASLAGGTGELFF.

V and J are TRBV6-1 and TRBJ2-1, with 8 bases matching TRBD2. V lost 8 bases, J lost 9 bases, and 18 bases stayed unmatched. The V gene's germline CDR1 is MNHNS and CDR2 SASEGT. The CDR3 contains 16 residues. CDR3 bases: TGTGCCAGCGGGCCGGGACTAGTGATCATTGTGCGTGAGCAGTTCTTC. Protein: CASGPGLVIIVREQFF.

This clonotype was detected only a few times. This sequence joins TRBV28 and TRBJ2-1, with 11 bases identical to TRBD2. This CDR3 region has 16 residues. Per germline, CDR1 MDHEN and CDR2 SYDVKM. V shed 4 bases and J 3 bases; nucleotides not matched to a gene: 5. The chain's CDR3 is CASSSPGTSGYNEQFF. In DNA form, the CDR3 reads TGTGCCAGCAGTTCCCCCGGGACTAGCGGCTACAATGAGCAGTTCTTC.

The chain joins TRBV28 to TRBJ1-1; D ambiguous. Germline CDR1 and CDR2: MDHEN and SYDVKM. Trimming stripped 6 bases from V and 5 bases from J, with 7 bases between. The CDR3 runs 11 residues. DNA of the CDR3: TGTGCCAGCAGGACCAAGACTGAAGCTTTCTTT. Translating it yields CASRTKTEAFF.

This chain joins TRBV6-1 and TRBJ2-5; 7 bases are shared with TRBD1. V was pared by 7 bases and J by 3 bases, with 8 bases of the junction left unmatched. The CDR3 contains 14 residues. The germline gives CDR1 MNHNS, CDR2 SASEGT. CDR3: CASTGTGQKETQYF. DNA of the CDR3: TGTGCCAGCACCGGGACGGGACAGAAAGAGACCCAGTACTTC.

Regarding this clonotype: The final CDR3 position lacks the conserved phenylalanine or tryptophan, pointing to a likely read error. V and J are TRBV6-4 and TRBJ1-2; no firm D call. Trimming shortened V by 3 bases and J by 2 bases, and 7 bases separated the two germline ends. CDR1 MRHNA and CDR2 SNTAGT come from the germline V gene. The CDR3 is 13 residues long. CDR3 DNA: TGTGCCAGCAGTGAGGGCAGCAACTATGGCTACACCTCC. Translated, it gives CASSEGSNYGYTS.

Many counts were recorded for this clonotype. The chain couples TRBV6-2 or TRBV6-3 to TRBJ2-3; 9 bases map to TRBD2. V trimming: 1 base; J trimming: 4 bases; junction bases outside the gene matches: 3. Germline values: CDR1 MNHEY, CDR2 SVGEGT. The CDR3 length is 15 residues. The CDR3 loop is CASSYFAGGSDTQYF. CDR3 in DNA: TGTGCCAGCAGTTACTTCGCGGGAGGGTCAGATACGCAGTATTTT.

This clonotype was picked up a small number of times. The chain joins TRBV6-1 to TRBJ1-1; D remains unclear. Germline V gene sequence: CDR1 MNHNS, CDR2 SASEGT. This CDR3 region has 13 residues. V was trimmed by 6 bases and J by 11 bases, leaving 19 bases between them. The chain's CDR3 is CASRTTSLEPAFF. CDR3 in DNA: TGTGCCAGCAGAACGACAAGTCTTGAGCCGGCTTTCTTT.

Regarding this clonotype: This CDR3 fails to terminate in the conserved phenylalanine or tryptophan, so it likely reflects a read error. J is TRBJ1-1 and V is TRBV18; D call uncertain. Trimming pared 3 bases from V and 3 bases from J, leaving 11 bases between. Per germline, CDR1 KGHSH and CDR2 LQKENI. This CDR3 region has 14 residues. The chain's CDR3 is CASSPGDPYTEAFL. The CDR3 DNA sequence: TGTGCCAGCTCACCCGGAGATCCATACACTGAAGCTTTCCTT.